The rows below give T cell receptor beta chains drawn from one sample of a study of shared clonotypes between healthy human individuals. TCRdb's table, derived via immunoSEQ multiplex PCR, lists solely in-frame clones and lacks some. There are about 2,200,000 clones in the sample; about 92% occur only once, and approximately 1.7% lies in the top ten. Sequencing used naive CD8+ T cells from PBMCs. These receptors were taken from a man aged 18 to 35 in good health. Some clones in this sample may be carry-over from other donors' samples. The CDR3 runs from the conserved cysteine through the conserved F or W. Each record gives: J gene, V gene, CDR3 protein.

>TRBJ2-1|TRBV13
CASSSQARPGTSGSGEQFF
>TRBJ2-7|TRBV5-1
CASSLALAYEQYF
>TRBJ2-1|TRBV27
CASTALGSNEQFF
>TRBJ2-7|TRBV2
CASEGTGDPYEQYF
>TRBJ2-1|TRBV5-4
CASRYPAGEIDEQFF
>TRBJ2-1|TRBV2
CASSGTSGRSYNEQFF
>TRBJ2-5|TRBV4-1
CASSQRHKQETQYF
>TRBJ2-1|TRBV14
CASSQGRYNEQFF
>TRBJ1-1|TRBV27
CASKSERGWGFGSAFF
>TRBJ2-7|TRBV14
CASSQEVRAYEQYF